The following is a TCR beta chain sequence with its context. These data belong to a study of cytotoxic CD8 clonotypes in ibrutinib-treated CLL. Study in general: After median approximately 74 months, about 14 stayed in remission, about twelve progressed; responses approximately 24 partial, 2 complete.

The repertoire was sequenced with immunoSEQ multiplex PCR; TCRdb's copy has only in-frame clones and lacks some. This sample has some 300,000 clones; just under 80% occur once, and the top ten carry 6.5% to 8.5%. The germline V and J ends were trimmed by 5 bases and 0 bases, with 9 bases remaining between them. The CDR3 covers 14 residues. CDR1 and CDR2 from the germline V gene are SGHNT and YENEEA. The sequence derives from a human donor with chronic lymphocytic leukemia. Sequences were derived from PBMCs, sampled before ibrutinib treatment. The rearrangement uses TRBV11-3 and TRBJ2-3; D possibly corresponds to TRBD1 (6 bases). The CDR3 sequence: CASSEDRSTDTQYF. CDR3 nucleotides: TGTGCCAGCAGCGAGGACAGAAGCACAGATACGCAGTATTTT.